This T cell receptor (beta chain) was found in a study of blood T cell repertoires in COVID-19. The wider study: Material from acute and convalescent COVID-19 was sourced from the United States, Italy and Spain.

TCRdb keeps only in-frame clones here, not all; method: immunoSEQ multiplex PCR. The repertoire holds 100,000 to 150,000 clones, with around 83% as singletons. The germline V gene has CDR1 PRHDT and CDR2 FYEKMQ (reference sequence). The CDR3 is 14 residues long. Trimming removed 5 bases at V and 0 bases at J, with 10 bases between. In this sample, this clone turned up once. The source material was peripheral blood. The TCR sequence derives from a man aged 35 to 55 with active or convalescent COVID-19. The chain has TRBV13 and TRBJ2-5, with D maybe TRBD2 (6 bases). This CDR3 is CASSQGGDQETQYF. The CDR3 nucleotides are TGTGCCAGCAGCCAAGGAGGGGACCAAGAGACCCAGTACTTC.